The next 13 T cell receptor beta chains were all read from a single sample in a study of cytotoxic CD8 clonotypes in ibrutinib-treated CLL. Generated by immunoSEQ multiplex PCR, the TCRdb table keeps only in-frame clones and is missing some. The sample lists about 40,000 clones, roughly 65% occurring once. This sample comprised PBMCs, obtained at disease progression, from a patient treated with ibrutinib. Receptor source: a human donor with chronic lymphocytic leukemia.

This chain joins TRBV30 and TRBJ1-4; 9 bases align to TRBD1. The CDR3 has 15 residues. Germline CDR1 and CDR2: GTSNPN and SVGIG (reference sequence). V was clipped by 7 bases and J by 6 bases; unmatched bases: 12. The CDR3 sequence: CALRNRGQGYEKLFF. As DNA, the CDR3 is TGTGCCTTACGGAACCGGGGACAGGGCTATGAAAAACTGTTTTTT.

The gene calls are TRBV11-2 and TRBJ1-1, with D possibly TRBD1 on 6 matching bases. V lost 2 bases and J lost 1, with 8 bases in between. This CDR3 is 14 amino acids long. Germline CDR1 SGHAT, CDR2 FQNNGV. The CDR3 coding sequence is TGTGCCAGCAGCTTACGACAGGCGAACACTGAAGCTTTCTTT. Protein sequence: CASSLRQANTEAFF.

This rearrangement joins TRBV6-5 to TRBJ1-1; D is uncertain. There are 14 residues in the CDR3. Germline V lookup: CDR1 MNHEY, CDR2 SVGAGI. With 5 bases removed from V and 4 bases from J, the gap between germline ends came to 14 bases. The CDR3 nucleotides read TGTGCCAGCAGTCTCGAGCCCCTAAGCACTGAAGCTTTCTTT. This sequence encodes CASSLEPLSTEAFF.

This clone occurred once. The J gene is TRBJ2-3, the V gene TRBV7-9; TRBD1 matches at 9 bases. This CDR3 region has 15 residues. Germline V lookup: CDR1 SEHNR, CDR2 FQNEAQ (reference sequence). V gave up 5 bases and J gave up 6 bases; unmatched junction bases: 9. The DNA of the CDR3 is TGTGCCAGCAGCCAGGGACGGACAGGGGTGGATACGCAGTATTTT. Amino acids: CASSQGRTGVDTQYF.

The rearrangement links TRBV29-1 to TRBJ2-3; unclear D gene. Germline V gene sequence: CDR1 SQVTM, CDR2 ANQGSEA. This CDR3 contains 10 residues. Between the trimmed V and J ends, which lost 3 bases and 7 bases, there was a span of 5 bases. CDR3 protein: CSVEGNTQYF. The DNA for the CDR3 is TGCAGCGTTGAGGGGAATACGCAGTATTTT.

The chain carries TRBV30 and TRBJ2-7; D is unresolved. Trimming took 1 base from V and 3 from J, leaving 7 bases between them. The CDR3 totals 12 residues. Germline V gene data show CDR1 as GTSNPN and CDR2 as SVGIG (reference sequence). CDR3 sequence reads: CAWSGGIYEQYF. CDR3 DNA sequence: TGTGCCTGGAGTGGGGGAATCTACGAGCAGTACTTC.

The CDR3 sequence: CAWCDGATYEQYF. Written as DNA, the CDR3 is TGTGCCTGGTGCGATGGAGCGACCTACGAGCAGTACTTC. The chain is built from TRBV30 and TRBJ2-7; D is unresolved. Germline CDR1 reads GTSNPN; CDR2 reads SVGIG (reference sequence). Trimming stripped 5 bases from V and 2 bases from J, with 13 bases between. This CDR3 is 13 amino acids long.

This clone was counted between two and nine times. The chain employs TRBV5-1 and TRBJ2-7; 8 bases line up with TRBD2. Germline CDR1 and CDR2: SGHRS and YFSETQ. J lost 3 bases, V lost 1 base, and 0 bases had no gene match. This CDR3 contains 13 residues. The CDR3 loop reads CASSLTSGYEQYF. The CDR3 DNA follows: TGCGCCAGCAGCTTGACTAGCGGCTACGAGCAGTACTTC.

V usage is TRBV11-3 and J usage is TRBJ1-1, with 8 positions matching TRBD1. From germline, CDR1 is SGHNT and CDR2 YENEEA. V was pared by 5 bases and J by 3 bases, with 2 bases of the junction left unmatched. The CDR3 extends over 13 amino acids. DNA of the CDR3: TGTGCCAGCAGCCAGGGGGCGGACACTGAAGCTTTCTTT. The encoded protein is CASSQGADTEAFF.

This chain connects TRBV11-2 to TRBJ1-4; D remains ambiguous. Germline V gene lookup returns CDR1 SGHAT and CDR2 FQNNGV. V lost 0 bases, J lost 5 bases, and 13 bases lay in between. There are 16 residues in the CDR3. CDR3 in amino acids: CASSLDSSVGNEKLFF. Written as DNA, the CDR3 is TGTGCCAGCAGCTTAGATTCCTCGGTTGGGAATGAAAAACTGTTTTTT.

The chain joins TRBV2 to TRBJ2-3; D is perhaps TRBD2 (5 bases). Trimming shortened V by 4 bases and J by 11 bases, and 10 bases separated the two germline ends. This CDR3 spans 11 amino acids. Germline CDR1 and CDR2: SNHLY and FYNNEI. The CDR3 DNA is TGTGCCAGCAGTGGTAGGGAGAGGCAGTATTTT. Its translation is CASSGRERQYF.

This clone came up once. The chain's CDR3 is CASSSWGMEQFF. CDR3 coding DNA: TGTGCCAGCTCCAGTTGGGGTATGGAGCAGTTCTTC. The J gene is TRBJ2-1, the V gene TRBV28; D remains ambiguous. CDR1 MDHEN and CDR2 SYDVKM come from the germline V gene. This CDR3 is built from 12 residues. Trimming left V 8 bases short and J 10 bases short, with 15 bases between.

The V and J genes are TRBV6-5 and TRBJ2-3; TRBD2 matches at 10 bases. J was trimmed by 4 bases and V by 6 bases; bases with no gene match: 4. This CDR3 comprises 14 residues. Germline loops: CDR1 MNHEY, CDR2 SVGAGI. CDR3 protein: CASRWSGRADTQYF. DNA of the CDR3: TGTGCCAGCAGATGGAGCGGGAGGGCAGATACGCAGTATTTT.